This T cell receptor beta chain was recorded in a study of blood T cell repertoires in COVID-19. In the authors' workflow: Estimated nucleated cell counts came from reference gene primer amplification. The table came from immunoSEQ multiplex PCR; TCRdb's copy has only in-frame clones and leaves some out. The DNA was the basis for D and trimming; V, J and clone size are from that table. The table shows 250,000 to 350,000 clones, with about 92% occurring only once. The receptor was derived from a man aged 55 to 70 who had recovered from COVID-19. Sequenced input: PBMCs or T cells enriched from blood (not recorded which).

In DNA, the CDR3 is TGTGCCAGCAGGCTACAGGGGGCTGTTAATCAGCCCCAGCATTTT. It yields the protein CASRLQGAVNQPQHF. This sequence joins TRBV6-5 and TRBJ1-5; 9 bases line up with TRBD1. Germline loops: CDR1 MNHEY, CDR2 SVGAGI. V dropped 6 bases and J dropped 4; count of bases not matched to a gene: 7. The CDR3 is 15 amino acids.